These 24 T cell receptor beta chains originate from one sample sequenced in a study of Graves' ophthalmopathy and Graves' hyperthyroidism. The sequenced template was RNA, covering the TCR beta CDR3 region. HTBI primers were used in a first-round RT-PCR, which preceded a second-round multiplex PCR. MiXCR, applied by TCRdb to the multiplex PCR reads, yields one record per CDR3 protein. The sample contains a few hundred thousand distinct CDR3 sequences, about 16% of which appear only once. Sequencing used peripheral blood. These receptors originate from a woman between 18 and 29 years old with stable Graves' hyperthyroidism.

The chain employs TRBV20-1 and TRBJ2-4; 15 bases match TRBD2. Unmatched junction bases numbered 5, after V lost 5 bases and J lost 0 bases. This CDR3 comprises 17 residues. Germline V lookup: CDR1 DFQATT, CDR2 SNEGSKA (reference sequence). CDR3 residues: CSAHGTSGGQAKNIQYF. As DNA, the CDR3 is TGCAGTGCTCACGGGACTAGCGGGGGGCAAGCCAAAAACATTCAGTACTTC.

This chain uses TRBV12-3 or TRBV12-4 with TRBJ1-3; D remains unclear. This CDR3 has 15 residues. Trimming removed 5 bases at V and 0 bases at J, with 11 bases between. CDR3 protein: CASSAVGSSGNTIYF. The CDR3 bases are TGTGCCAGCAGTGCCGTGGGGTCCTCTGGAAACACCATATATTTT.

This clonotype occurred many times. This chain joins TRBV12-3 or TRBV12-4 and TRBJ1-5; tentatively, D is TRBD1 (6 bases). Between the trimmed V and J ends, which lost 5 bases and 8 bases, there was a span of 16 bases. The CDR3 spans 14 residues. CDR3 sequence (DNA): TGTGCCAGCAGTCTCGGGACACCTGGTAAGCCCCAGCATTTT. It codes for CASSLGTPGKPQHF.

At least ten counts were recorded for this clonotype. This sequence joins TRBV10-3 and TRBJ2-7, with D possibly called TRBD1 or TRBD2 (5 bases each). The germline CDR1 and CDR2 sequences are ENHRY and SYGVKD. The CDR3 loop spans 12 amino acids. Trimming took off 8 bases at V and 1 base at J, with 9 bases between the two ends. The CDR3 DNA reads as TGTGCCATCGCTGAGGGGTCCTACGAGCAGTACTTC. Translation: CAIAEGSYEQYF.

This clonotype appeared many times. The V call is TRBV14, the J call TRBJ2-5, with D unresolved. The germline CDR1 and CDR2 sequences are SGHDN and FVKESK. The CDR3 sequence is 17 residues long. The V and J ends lost 0 bases and 5 bases respectively, with 19 bases between them. The CDR3 reads CASSQEGRGSLVETQYF. CDR3 coding DNA: TGTGCCAGCAGCCAAGAAGGTAGAGGCAGCCTTGTCGAGACCCAGTACTTC.

V is TRBV7-3 and J is TRBJ1-1; no clear D. Germline V lookup: CDR1 SGHTA, CDR2 FQGTGA. This CDR3 region has 13 residues. Trimming removed 5 bases at V and 1 base at J, with 8 bases between. CDR3 protein: CASSREANTEAFF. The CDR3 DNA follows: TGTGCCAGCAGCCGGGAGGCGAACACTGAAGCTTTCTTT.

This clonotype was observed at least ten times. V and J are TRBV12-3 or TRBV12-4 and TRBJ2-5; 16 bases map to TRBD2. This CDR3 comprises 16 residues. The trim removed 5 bases at V and 4 bases at J, leaving 4 bases unmatched. DNA of the CDR3: TGTGCCAGCAGTACGGGACTAGCGGGGGGGCCAGAGACCCAGTACTTC. It translates to CASSTGLAGGPETQYF.

This clonotype was picked up a small number of times. CDR3 DNA sequence: TGTGCCAGCAGCGACAGGGGGCTCAATGTTCGGAATTCACCCCTCCACTTT. Its protein is CASSDRGLNVRNSPLHF. The genes are TRBV2 and TRBJ1-6, with 10 nucleotides matching TRBD1. This CDR3 spans 17 amino acids. After removal of 6 bases from V and 7 bases from J, the junction contained 12 bases not matched to a gene. Germline lookup yields CDR1 SNHLY and CDR2 FYNNEI.

This clonotype was counted at least ten times. The chain employs TRBV19 and TRBJ2-5; 8 nucleotides align to TRBD2. The CDR3 runs 15 residues. The V segment lost 3 bases and the J segment 4 bases; nucleotides outside the gene matches: 7. CDR1 and CDR2 from the germline V gene are LNHDA and SQIVND (reference sequence). CDR3 DNA sequence: TGTGCCAGTAGTATTCGGGAGGGGATGGGAGAGACCCAGTACTTC. It specifies CASSIREGMGETQYF.

This clonotype was counted a few times. The chain joins TRBV14 to TRBJ1-2; TRBD1 matches 8 bases. Trimming cost V 2 bases and J 4 bases; bases outside gene matches: 12. The CDR3 has 17 residues. Per the germline V gene, CDR1 is SGHDN and CDR2 is FVKESK. CDR3 protein: CASSQTAGTGSFYGYTF. The CDR3 region has the DNA TGTGCCAGCAGCCAAACGGCCGGGACAGGCTCTTTCTATGGCTACACCTTC.

This clonotype was seen repeatedly, ten times or more. The CDR3 does not close with the conserved phenylalanine or tryptophan, likely indicating a read error. This chain connects TRBV12-3 or TRBV12-4 to TRBJ1-1; no firm D call. This CDR3 region has 16 residues. V was trimmed by 3 bases and J by 2 bases, leaving 16 bases between them. As DNA, the CDR3 is TGTGCCAGCAGTTTTGGCTCGGGTCTCCCCAACACTGAAGCTTTCGTT. It translates to CASSFGSGLPNTEAFV.

This clonotype was counted once. The chain links TRBV7-2 to TRBJ2-7; 9 nucleotides line up with TRBD2. J gave up 4 bases and V 3 bases, and 4 bases lay outside the gene matches. The V gene's germline CDR1 is SGHTA and CDR2 FQGNSA. The length of the CDR3 is 14 residues. CDR3 residues: CASSLASGNYEQYF. The CDR3, as DNA: TGTGCCAGCAGCTTGGCTAGCGGGAATTACGAGCAGTACTTC.

The sample holds many counts of this clonotype. The chain has TRBV6-6 and TRBJ1-2; 7 bases are a match to TRBD1. Germline V gene data show CDR1 as MNHNY and CDR2 as SVGAGI (reference sequence). The V gene end was trimmed by 7 bases and the J gene end by 6 bases; junction bases not matched to a gene: 8. This CDR3 has 13 amino acids. This CDR3 reads CASTSGTAHGYTF. CDR3 sequence (DNA): TGTGCCAGCACTTCCGGGACAGCTCATGGCTACACCTTC.

This clonotype occurred many times. This sequence joins TRBV6-1 and TRBJ1-1; 10 bases match TRBD1. CDR3 length equals 15 residues. The V and J ends lost 8 bases and 5 bases, in that order; junction bases with no gene match: 11. Germline lookup yields CDR1 MNHNS and CDR2 SASEGT. Here the CDR3 DNA reads TGTGCCAGCGGGAAACCGGGACAGGGGAAGACTGAAGCTTTCTTT. Its protein is CASGKPGQGKTEAFF.

This clonotype showed up many times. The V gene is TRBV6-2 or TRBV6-3, the J gene TRBJ1-1, with 7 bases identical to TRBD1. The germline V gene has CDR1 MNHEY and CDR2 SVGEGT. J gave up 5 bases and V 6 bases, and 9 bases lay outside the gene matches. The CDR3 totals 14 residues. CDR3 nucleotides: TGTGCCAGCAGGGAGACAGGGCTGGGGACTGAAGCTTTCTTT. It translates to CASRETGLGTEAFF.

This clonotype came up many times. V usage is TRBV20-1 and J usage is TRBJ1-2, with a possible D match to TRBD1 (6 bases). The germline V gene encodes CDR1 DFQATT and CDR2 SNEGSKA (reference sequence). The CDR3 extends over 13 amino acids. The V end lost 8 bases, the J end lost 7 bases, and 20 bases lay between the germline ends. The CDR3 protein is CSTPQYRESGYTF. The DNA for the CDR3 is TGCAGTACGCCCCAATACAGGGAAAGTGGCTACACCTTC.

This clonotype was recorded at least ten times. The rearrangement joins TRBV12-3 or TRBV12-4 to TRBJ1-5, with D unresolved. V lost 2 bases, J lost 7 bases, and 15 bases lay in between. The CDR3 runs to 15 residues. The CDR3 DNA is TGTGCCAGCAGTTTAATCGGTGTGGGCGGCCAGCCCCAGCATTTT. Protein product: CASSLIGVGGQPQHF.

This clonotype was observed many times. V gene TRBV6-2 or TRBV6-3 combines with J gene TRBJ1-1; D uncertain. Deletions cut 0 bases from V and 3 bases from J, with 20 bases between. Per the germline V gene, CDR1 is MNHEY and CDR2 is SVGEGT. CDR3 length: 18 amino acids. The CDR3 here is CASSYSKVVAGVDTEAFF. The CDR3 DNA reads TGTGCCAGCAGTTACTCGAAAGTGGTCGCCGGGGTGGACACTGAAGCTTTCTTT.

This clonotype was seen repeatedly, ten times or more. V gene TRBV12-3 or TRBV12-4 combines with J gene TRBJ1-1; D remains ambiguous. The V and J ends lost 5 bases and 5 bases respectively, with 12 bases between them. The CDR3 length is 13 residues. The CDR3 sequence: CASSKGEETEAFF. CDR3 coding DNA: TGTGCCAGCAGTAAGGGAGAGGAGACTGAAGCTTTCTTT.

This clonotype appeared many times. V gene TRBV16 combines with J gene TRBJ1-6; 7 bases are shared with TRBD1. Per the germline V gene, CDR1 is KGHSY and CDR2 is FQNENV. The CDR3 is 14 residues long. Unmatched junction bases numbered 6, after V lost 4 bases and J lost 9 bases. CDR3 bases: TGTGCCAGCAGCCTACGGGACAGTGTTTCACCCCTCCACTTT. Amino acids: CASSLRDSVSPLHF.

This clonotype was seen a few times. This sequence joins TRBV5-1 and TRBJ1-1; D perhaps matches TRBD1 (6 bases). V was pared by 4 bases and J by 3 bases, with 13 bases between. The germline CDR1 and CDR2 sequences are SGHRS and YFSETQ. The CDR3 is 14 residues long. CDR3 in amino acids: CASSRGAEDTEAFF. The DNA of the CDR3 is TGCGCCAGCAGCAGGGGGGCAGAAGACACTGAAGCTTTCTTT. Full variable domain (missing parts from reference TRBV5-1 and TRBJ1-1): KAGVTQTPRYLIKTRGQQVTLSCSPISGHRSVSWYQQTPGQGLQFLFEYFSETQRNKGNFPGRFSGRQFSNSRSEMNVSTLELGDSALYLCASSRGAEDTEAFFGQGTRLTVV.

This clonotype showed up many times. The chain employs TRBV6-1 and TRBJ1-5; 7 bases are shared with TRBD1. V was pared by 5 bases and J by 6 bases, with 10 bases of the junction left unmatched. The germline V gene encodes CDR1 MNHNS and CDR2 SASEGT. The CDR3 extends over 15 amino acids. CDR3 coding DNA: TGTGCCAGCAGTCCTATTACAGGGGTCGGTCAGCCCCAGCATTTT. This sequence encodes CASSPITGVGQPQHF.

This clonotype came up many times. The V gene is TRBV11-2, the J gene TRBJ2-5, with a tentative D call TRBD1 (6 bases). Deletions cut 0 bases from V and 4 bases from J, with 9 bases between. Looked up from germline, CDR1 is SGHAT and CDR2 is FQNNGV. The CDR3 sequence is 14 residues long. As DNA, the CDR3 is TGTGCCAGCAGCTTAGAACCCAGGGGAGAGACCCAGTACTTC. This encodes CASSLEPRGETQYF.

This clonotype occurred many times. The genes are TRBV24-1 and TRBJ2-2, with D hard to call. Germline CDR1 reads KGHDR; CDR2 reads SFDVKD. Trimming stripped 6 bases from V and 7 bases from J, with 5 bases between. The CDR3 contains 11 residues. CDR3 protein: CATSFGGELFF. The CDR3 DNA sequence: TGTGCCACCAGTTTCGGCGGGGAGCTGTTTTTT.